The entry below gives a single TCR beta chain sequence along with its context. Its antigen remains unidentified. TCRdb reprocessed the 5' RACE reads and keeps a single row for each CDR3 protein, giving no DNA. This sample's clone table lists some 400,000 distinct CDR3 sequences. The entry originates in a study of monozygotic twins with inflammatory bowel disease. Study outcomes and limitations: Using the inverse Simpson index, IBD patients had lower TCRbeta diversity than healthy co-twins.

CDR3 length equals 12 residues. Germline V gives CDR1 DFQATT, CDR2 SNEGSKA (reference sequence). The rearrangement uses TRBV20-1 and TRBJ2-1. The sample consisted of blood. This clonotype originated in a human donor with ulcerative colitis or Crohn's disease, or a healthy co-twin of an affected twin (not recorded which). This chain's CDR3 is CSASRLRDEQFF.